This T cell receptor (beta chain) was documented in a study of blood T cell repertoires in COVID-19 (dated by TCRdb to 2020 to 2021). Study-level background: The collaborator samples originated in the United States, Italy and Spain and spanned the acute and convalescent phases of COVID-19. The samples were drawn from two sources: the first 160 participants of the ongoing ImmuneRACE study, and over 950 subjects contributed by 6 global collaborators. The material from the prospective study consisted of cDNA or gDNA derived from T cells, B-cell-depleted T cells, or PBMCs. The repertoires were released in a freely available public database intended as a resource for research on the immune response to SARS-CoV-2. Where available, HLA class I and class II types were obtained from metadata supplied by the sample provider rather than from assay-based typing. Deeply sampled blood TCRbeta repertoires from subjects exposed to, actively infected with, or recovered from COVID-19 were included in the dataset. Sample metadata almost always included a de-identified subject ID, COVID-19 status, age in years and sex.

The immunoSEQ Assay, a bias-controlled multiplex PCR, was used to amplify TCRbeta CDR3 regions from genomic DNA. Turning to the authors' computational methods: The number of nucleated cells in each sample was estimated from the amplification of reference gene primers within the assay. Sequence reads were collapsed and filtered to measure the absolute abundance of every unique TCRbeta CDR3 rearrangement. For each sample, productive Simpson clonality was calculated as the square root of Simpson's diversity index over productive rearrangements. This is the immuneACCESS table as TCRdb keeps it, with only in-frame sequences that have V and J called. A part of the clones is gone; compared with another copy, unresolved V genes explain less than half, and the rest is unexplained. V and J calls and clone size are as listed in that table; D and trimming were resolved from the DNA. The table for this sample lists over 130,000 clones; roughly 80% of them were counted only once. 1.5% to 2% of the sample comes from the top ten.

Overall study outcomes, separate from this receptor: Clinical and demographic metadata were provided uncurated, with the amount varying by source and participant.

Participants in the prospective study were aged roughly 18 to 100 years, lived in some 24 United States geographic areas, and enrolled through a virtual design. To assign participants to cohorts, the prospective study relied on clinical history that participants themselves reported in a screening survey and a study questionnaire. Exposed participants were defined as having been in contact with someone with a PCR-confirmed or clinician-diagnosed COVID-19 case within 2 weeks of study entry. Mobile phlebotomists in the prospective study collected whole blood, serum and a nasopharyngeal or oropharyngeal swab from every participant. Over a roughly 2-month period, participants in the prospective study had the option of providing additional blood draws and questionnaires. Prospective study blood samples were shipped either frozen or at room temperature before DNA extraction. Comment on this clone: Its cognate antigen has yet to be identified. Base qualities are not recorded, but no much larger clone differs from it by a single base.

V gives up 6 bases and J gives up 1 base, and the segment between their germline ends measures 21 bases. The CDR3, cysteine through phenylalanine, is 17 amino acids long. The kept DNA is CDR3 alone, 51 bases in frame from the first base. The germline V gene provides CDR1 MDHEN and CDR2 SYDVKM. Recombination joined TRBV28 with TRBJ1-1; 5 matching bases give a weak D call of TRBD1. What was sequenced was PBMCs or T cells enriched from blood (not recorded which). This TCR came from a woman in her late teens or twenties who had been exposed to COVID-19. The nucleotide sequence is given as TGTGCCAGCAGAATACACTCCAGGGTTTTAGAGAACACTGAAGCTTTCTTT. Translated, it reads CASRIHSRVLENTEAFF.